A single sample is the source of the 30 T cell receptor beta chains below, sequenced in a study of OX40 agonist ivuxolimab in advanced cancers. This table comes from immunoSEQ multiplex PCR, and its TCRdb copy is limited to in-frame clones, with some not included. The sample has 99,000 or so clones; about 84% are singletons. The sample in question was CD4+ or CD8+ T cells sorted from blood, obtained in a trial of the OX40 agonist ivuxolimab. The receptors were gathered from an adult with an advanced solid tumor such as melanoma, head and neck, liver or kidney cancer.

The CDR3 DNA sequence: TGTGCCAGCAGCGACCGGGACAGGGATTACAATGAGCAGTTCTTC. Protein sequence: CASSDRDRDYNEQFF. This sequence joins TRBV25-1 and TRBJ2-1; 9 bases match TRBD1. There are 15 residues in the CDR3. Per the germline V gene, CDR1 is MGHDK and CDR2 is SYGVNS. The junction had 7 bases not matched to a gene; V was cut back by 6 bases and J by 4 bases.

The chain combines TRBV18 with TRBJ2-1, with D perhaps TRBD2 (6 bases). Per germline, CDR1 KGHSH and CDR2 LQKENI. The CDR3 length is 16 residues. V lost 0 bases and J lost 5, with 14 bases in between. In nucleotides, the CDR3 is TGTGCCAGCTCACCACCGGCGGGGCTCTTTCACAATGAGCAGTTCTTC. Amino acid sequence: CASSPPAGLFHNEQFF.

The chain has TRBV14 and TRBJ1-4; D gene ambiguous. From germline, CDR1 is SGHDN and CDR2 FVKESK. The CDR3 runs 17 residues. Trimming took 2 bases from V and 3 from J, leaving 16 bases between them. CDR3 nucleotide sequence: TGTGCCAGCAGCCAAATTCCTCTGTCCACGGCTAATGAAAAACTGTTTTTT. Its translation: CASSQIPLSTANEKLFF.

For the CDR3, the DNA is TGTGCCAGTAGTTTCGAGGGGTCTGGAAACACCATATATTTT. The encoded protein is CASSFEGSGNTIYF. V and J are TRBV19 and TRBJ1-3, with D perhaps matching TRBD1 (5 bases). The V end was cut by 5 bases, the J end by 1 base, with 9 bases between. This CDR3 has 14 residues. In germline, CDR1 is LNHDA, CDR2 SQIVND (reference sequence). Full variable domain (outside the CDR3, taken from reference TRBV19 and TRBJ1-3): DGGITQSPKYLFRKEGQNVTLSCEQNLNHDAMYWYRQDPGQGLRLIYYSQIVNDFQKGDIAEGYSVSREKKESFPLTVTSAQKNPTAFYLCASSFEGSGNTIYFGEGSWLTVV.

The rearrangement uses TRBV4-2 and TRBJ2-3; a possible D gene is TRBD2 (5 bases). This CDR3 has 17 amino acids. The germline V and J ends were trimmed by 3 bases and 4 bases, with 20 bases remaining between them. Germline V gene data show CDR1 as LGHNA and CDR2 as YNFKEQ. CDR3 in amino acids: CASSHRLVGLEADTQYF. CDR3 coding DNA: TGTGCCAGCAGCCATAGGCTAGTAGGACTCGAGGCAGATACGCAGTATTTT.

This clone was seen many times. The CDR3 region has the DNA TGTGCCAGCTCACCTGAAGGCACCGGGGAGCTGTTTTTT. It codes for CASSPEGTGELFF. V usage is TRBV18 and J usage is TRBJ2-2; D call uncertain. Germline V gene lookup returns CDR1 KGHSH and CDR2 LQKENI. V was clipped by 3 bases and J by 4 bases, with 6 bases between them. The CDR3 has 13 amino acids.

This chain joins TRBV29-1 and TRBJ2-3; 7 bases align to TRBD2. The CDR3 is made up of 14 amino acids. Germline assignment: CDR1 SQVTM and CDR2 ANQGSEA. The V segment lost 3 bases and the J segment 3 bases; nucleotides outside the gene matches: 6. CDR3 sequence (DNA): TGCAGCGTTGAGGTGGCTAGCGGTACAGATACGCAGTATTTT. This codes for CSVEVASGTDTQYF.

J is TRBJ1-1 and V is TRBV29-1, with D maybe TRBD1 (5 bases). V was cut by 8 bases and J by 4 bases, with 20 bases left in between. This CDR3 has 14 residues. Germline V gene data show CDR1 as SQVTM and CDR2 as ANQGSEA. DNA for the CDR3: TGCAGCACCCCTGTTCAGGGCGCGGGCACTGAAGCTTTCTTT. It encodes CSTPVQGAGTEAFF.

V usage is TRBV10-1 and J usage is TRBJ1-3; D gene uncertain. V lost 4 bases to trimming and J lost 1 base, with 8 bases between them. In germline, CDR1 is WNHNN, CDR2 SYGVQD (reference sequence). The CDR3 spans 14 residues. The CDR3 is CASSAFLSGNTIYF. In nucleotides, the CDR3 is TGCGCCAGCAGTGCTTTCTTGTCTGGAAACACCATATATTTT.

This clone has a single count. This chain joins TRBV6-6 and TRBJ1-3; 7 bases match TRBD1. The V gene end was trimmed by 2 bases and the J gene end by 5 bases; junction bases not matched to a gene: 9. The CDR3 is made up of 16 amino acids. Germline assignment: CDR1 MNHNY and CDR2 SVGAGI (reference sequence). The CDR3 DNA is TGTGCCAGCAGTTACGCCCCCGGGACAGCCAGAAACACCATATATTTT. Encoded protein: CASSYAPGTARNTIYF.

This clone came up a few times. The J gene is TRBJ1-2, the V gene TRBV6-5, with TRBD1 identical over 7 bases. The CDR3 loop spans 14 amino acids. Germline CDR1 and CDR2: MNHEY and SVGAGI. The J segment lost 4 bases and the V segment lost 0 bases, leaving 2 bases of the junction unmatched. Here the CDR3 reads CASSYSSGGYGYTF. The CDR3 DNA is TGTGCCAGCAGTTACTCTTCAGGGGGCTATGGCTACACCTTC.

This clone is a singleton in its sample. The chain recombines TRBV7-2 with TRBJ2-1, with 11 bases that match TRBD1. Germline V lookup: CDR1 SGHTA, CDR2 FQGNSA. The CDR3 has 15 residues. The trim removed 5 bases at V and 4 bases at J, leaving 4 bases unmatched. CDR3 residues: CASSVGTGGYNEQFF. The CDR3, as DNA: TGTGCCAGCAGCGTCGGGACAGGGGGGTACAATGAGCAGTTCTTC.

This clone was picked up one time. The chain has TRBV18 and TRBJ2-1, with D maybe TRBD1 (5 bases). The V end lost 2 bases, the J end lost 2 bases, and 13 bases lay between the germline ends. Germline V gives CDR1 KGHSH, CDR2 LQKENI. The CDR3 runs 16 residues. This CDR3 is CASSPFLGAAYNEQFF. CDR3 sequence (DNA): TGTGCCAGCTCACCATTTTTAGGGGCGGCCTACAATGAGCAGTTCTTC.

This clone was picked up one time. The genes are TRBV9 and TRBJ1-6; perhaps TRBD1 as D (6 bases). With 3 bases removed from V and 0 bases from J, the gap between germline ends came to 13 bases. CDR1 and CDR2 (germline): SGDLS, YYNGEE. The CDR3 totals 17 residues. The CDR3 DNA follows: TGTGCCAGCAGCGCCACAGGGACGAGCTCCTATAATTCACCCCTCCACTTT. This codes for CASSATGTSSYNSPLHF.

J is TRBJ1-2 and V is TRBV9, with D possibly being TRBD1 (6 bases). Germline values: CDR1 SGDLS, CDR2 YYNGEE. The CDR3 spans 14 residues. V lost 3 bases to trimming and J lost 7 bases, with 16 bases between them. The CDR3 here is CASSATRGGSGYTF. The CDR3 coding sequence is TGTGCCAGCAGCGCAACAAGGGGGGGTAGTGGCTACACCTTC.

J is TRBJ1-3 and V is TRBV7-9; TRBD1 is a possible D gene (5 bases). CDR1 is SEHNR, CDR2 FQNEAQ, per germline (reference sequence). The CDR3 extends over 15 amino acids. V was clipped by 0 bases and J by 4 bases, with 10 bases between them. The CDR3 is CASSLAGGRGNTIYF. The CDR3 DNA reads as TGTGCCAGCAGCTTAGCGGGGGGAAGAGGAAACACCATATATTTT.

V and J are TRBV4-1 and TRBJ1-6, with TRBD1 identical over 9 bases. This CDR3 region has 20 residues. CDR1 is MGHRA, CDR2 YSYEKL, per germline. The V gene end was trimmed by 0 bases and the J gene end by 4 bases; junction bases not matched to a gene: 13. CDR3 in DNA: TGCGCCAGCAGCCAAGATCATCCCCGGACAGGGGTCAGTTATAATTCACCCCTCCACTTT. It yields the protein CASSQDHPRTGVSYNSPLHF.

This sequence joins TRBV4-3 and TRBJ2-7; D unclear. Germline lookup yields CDR1 LGHNA and CDR2 YSLEER. V lost 1 base and J lost 4, with 11 bases in between. The CDR3 loop spans 14 amino acids. CDR3: CASSQVTWDYEQYF. The CDR3 nucleotides are TGCGCCAGCAGCCAAGTAACATGGGATTACGAGCAGTACTTC.

The chain couples TRBV6-5 to TRBJ1-2, with TRBD1 matching 7 bases. This CDR3 region has 14 residues. J gave up 5 bases and V 7 bases, and 10 bases lay outside the gene matches. Looked up from germline, CDR1 is MNHEY and CDR2 is SVGAGI. The CDR3 region is CASKIRDSLYGYTF. The CDR3 DNA reads TGTGCCAGCAAGATCCGGGACAGCTTATATGGCTACACCTTC.

V and J are TRBV9 and TRBJ2-1; 10 positions match TRBD2. With V trimmed by 4 bases and J by 6 bases, 7 bases remained unmatched. The CDR3 covers 15 residues. Germline loops: CDR1 SGDLS, CDR2 YYNGEE. The CDR3 protein is CASSPGASGSNEQFF. The DNA of the CDR3 is TGTGCCAGCAGCCCCGGGGCTAGCGGGAGCAATGAGCAGTTCTTC.

This chain uses TRBV5-6 with TRBJ1-2; 7 bases align to TRBD1. Germline CDR1 is SGHDT and CDR2 is YYEEEE. After removal of 0 bases from V and 6 bases from J, the junction contained 2 bases not matched to a gene. CDR3 length equals 13 residues. As DNA, the CDR3 is TGTGCCAGCAGCTTGGTTGGGACAGATGGCTACACCTTC. This sequence encodes CASSLVGTDGYTF.

The V call is TRBV5-1, the J call TRBJ2-7; the D gene is possibly TRBD2 (6 bases). Trimming took 4 bases from V and 7 from J, leaving 15 bases between them. CDR3 length: 13 residues. CDR1 and CDR2 (germline): SGHRS, YFSETQ. The CDR3 loop is CASSEAGPREQYF. DNA for the CDR3: TGCGCCAGCAGCGAGGCGGGACCAAGGGAGCAGTACTTC.

The chain joins TRBV29-1 to TRBJ2-1; D is ambiguous. The length of the CDR3 is 14 residues. Germline values: CDR1 SQVTM, CDR2 ANQGSEA. Trimming stripped 1 base from V and 0 bases from J, with 7 bases between. DNA of the CDR3: TGCAGCGTTGAAGGCCTAAGCTCCTACAATGAGCAGTTCTTC. It is translated as CSVEGLSSYNEQFF.

The genes are TRBV9 and TRBJ1-2; 9 bases align to TRBD1. With V trimmed by 1 base and J by 2 bases, 0 bases remained unmatched. Germline V gene lookup returns CDR1 SGDLS and CDR2 YYNGEE. This CDR3 has 14 amino acids. CDR3 sequence reads: CASSVTGGNYGYTF. CDR3 nucleotide sequence: TGTGCCAGCAGCGTAACAGGGGGCAACTATGGCTACACCTTC.

The chain links TRBV10-3 to TRBJ2-1, with D perhaps matching TRBD2 (5 bases). In germline, CDR1 is ENHRY, CDR2 SYGVKD. Deletions cut 3 bases from V and 5 bases from J, with 17 bases between. The CDR3 is made up of 16 amino acids. The CDR3 bases are TGTGCCATCAGTGAAGGAAAGAGGACCGGGGACAATGAGCAGTTCTTC. Protein product: CAISEGKRTGDNEQFF.

The V call is TRBV4-1, the J call TRBJ1-2; 10 bases align to TRBD1. The CDR3 is 17 residues long. The ends lost 3 bases at V and 2 bases at J; junction bases unmatched: 9. Germline CDR1 reads MGHRA; CDR2 reads YSYEKL. The CDR3 reads CASSQGDRGRGNYGYTF. In nucleotides, the CDR3 is TGCGCCAGCAGCCAGGGTGACAGGGGGCGAGGGAACTATGGCTACACCTTC.

The CDR3 DNA reads as TGTGCCAGCAGCACCTCCGGGACTTTTAAAGAGACCCAGTACTTC. This sequence encodes CASSTSGTFKETQYF. V and J are TRBV9 and TRBJ2-5, with D perhaps TRBD2 (6 bases). Germline V gene lookup returns CDR1 SGDLS and CDR2 YYNGEE. V gave up 4 bases and J gave up 3 bases, with 16 bases separating them. The CDR3 has 15 amino acids.

The count of this clone is one. V and J are TRBV15 and TRBJ1-4; TRBD1 aligns across 8 bases. Looked up from germline, CDR1 is LNHNV and CDR2 is YYDKDF (reference sequence). The CDR3 length is 13 residues. The junction had 2 bases not matched to a gene; V was cut back by 3 bases and J by 8 bases. CDR3 in amino acids: CATSSRDREKLFF. The CDR3 DNA reads as TGTGCCACCAGCAGCCGGGACAGGGAAAAACTGTTTTTT.

This clone was seen a few times. The chain combines TRBV5-1 with TRBJ2-1; 16 bases agree with TRBD2. V dropped 4 bases and J dropped 2; count of bases not matched to a gene: 3. This CDR3 spans 17 amino acids. Germline CDR1 and CDR2: SGHRS and YFSETQ. The CDR3 here is CASSSGTSGGAYNEQFF. CDR3 DNA: TGCGCCAGCAGCAGCGGGACTAGCGGGGGGGCCTACAATGAGCAGTTCTTC.

The chain couples TRBV18 to TRBJ2-2; 10 nucleotides agree with TRBD2. The CDR3 loop spans 16 amino acids. The J segment lost 0 bases and the V segment lost 5 bases, leaving 3 bases of the junction unmatched. Per germline, CDR1 KGHSH and CDR2 LQKENI. The CDR3 nucleotides read TGTGCCAGCTCAGCACTAGCGGGGCCGAACACCGGGGAGCTGTTTTTT. Amino acid sequence: CASSALAGPNTGELFF.